Below, one T cell receptor (beta chain) is given with its context. The data originate from a study of blood T cell repertoires in COVID-19. Overall study: COVID-19 samples, acute and convalescent, were from the United States, Italy and Spain. T cells, B-cell-depleted T cells, or PBMCs supplied cDNA or gDNA.

This CDR3 has 14 amino acids. V gave up 5 bases and J gave up 4 bases, with 14 bases separating them. CDR1 SGHTA and CDR2 FQGNSA come from the germline V gene. Authors' analysis steps: Using reference gene primer amplification, nucleated cell counts were estimated. Data came from immunoSEQ multiplex PCR; TCRdb stores just in-frame clones and leaves some out. V and J calls and clone size are copied from that table; D and trimming were computed from the DNA. Among some 220,000 clones listed, 85% were seen once. The chain carries TRBV7-2 and TRBJ1-2; D gene uncertain. The sample consisted of peripheral blood. This clonotype was obtained from a woman aged 65 to 85 with COVID-19, enrolled during active disease. The CDR3: CASSKRGSVYGYTF. The CDR3 nucleotides read TGTGCCAGCAGCAAACGCGGATCGGTCTATGGCTACACCTTC.